This entry lists 3 T cell receptor beta chains sequenced from one sample in a study of neoadjuvant anti-PD-1 for oral cavity cancer. Clones were read by immunoSEQ multiplex PCR, and TCRdb kept only the in-frame ones, dropping some. The sample yields around 13,000 clones, around 70% seen once. The source material was PBMCs, sampled before nivolumab (anti-PD-1) treatment. The receptors were gathered from a person between 40 and 79 years old with oral cavity squamous cell carcinoma.

This sequence joins TRBV7-9 and TRBJ1-5; D not certain. Per germline, CDR1 SEHNR and CDR2 FQNEAQ (reference sequence). The CDR3 extends over 12 amino acids. Trimming took 2 bases from V and 5 from J, leaving 4 bases between them. The CDR3 coding sequence is TGTGCCAGCAGCTTATGGGATCAGCCCCAGCATTTT. Amino acid sequence: CASSLWDQPQHF.

The V call is TRBV21-1, the J call TRBJ2-1; no check of the table's D call, TRBD2, against the DNA was made. TRBV21-1 is described as a pseudogene. This CDR3 has 14 amino acids. The CDR3 nucleotides read TGTGCCAGCTACTTCTTGAGGCTCTACAATGAGCAGTTCTTC. Translation: CASYFLRLYNEQFF.

The table lists this clone with a count of one. The chain recombines TRBV5-1 with TRBJ2-7; TRBD1 matches at 7 bases. This CDR3 is 14 amino acids long. Trimming cost V 1 base and J 2 bases; bases outside gene matches: 3. The V gene's germline CDR1 is SGHRS and CDR2 YFSETQ. The CDR3 loop reads CASSLTGDAYEQYF. CDR3 DNA sequence: TGCGCCAGCAGCTTGACAGGGGATGCCTACGAGCAGTACTTC.